This TCR beta chain was identified in a study of blood T cell repertoires in COVID-19. Study context: Collection of acute and convalescent COVID-19 samples took place in the United States, Italy and Spain.

CDR3 size: 15 residues. J lost 3 bases, V lost 4 bases, and 8 bases had no gene match. CDR1 and CDR2 (germline): MNHEY, SVGAGI. This clone was seen only once. Sequenced by immunoSEQ multiplex PCR; TCRdb stores in-frame clones only, minus some. The sample lists some 100,000 clones; around 90% were seen once. The source is a woman in her sixties or seventies with acute or convalescent COVID-19. Sequencing input: peripheral blood. This sequence joins TRBV6-5 and TRBJ1-1; 7 bases are shared with TRBD1. The CDR3 region is CASSSYRGQDTEAFF. CDR3 nucleotides: TGTGCCAGCAGTTCTTACAGGGGCCAGGACACTGAAGCTTTCTTT.